The rows below give T cell receptor beta chains drawn from one sample of a study of T cell changes during pregnancy in multiple sclerosis. Produced via immunoSEQ multiplex PCR; TCRdb's table is partial and in-frame only. The sample consists of some 41,000 clones, 89% of them appearing once. The sequenced sample was CD4+ T cells from peripheral blood mononuclear cells, obtained in the first trimester of pregnancy. The receptor source for this set is a female donor with multiple sclerosis, enrolled in a pregnancy study. CDR3s include the opening cysteine and the closing phenylalanine or tryptophan. A D gene is named only where the DNA matches it firmly. Not every row has a clone size; where given, it reads once, few, many or a size class.

v_gene	d_gene	abundance	j_gene	CDR3aa	CDR3nt
TRBV12-5	TRBD2	once	TRBJ2-5	CASGLASGGGETQYF	TGTGCTAGTGGTTTGGCTAGCGGGGGGGGCGAGACCCAGTACTTC
TRBV18	NA	NA	TRBJ2-5	CASSPWPTGQETQYF	TGTGCCAGCTCACCATGGCCCACCGGGCAAGAGACCCAGTACTTC
TRBV6-5	NA	once	TRBJ1-3	CASRDRNTIYF	TGTGCCAGCAGGGACAGAAACACCATATATTTT
TRBV6-5	TRBD1	few	TRBJ1-1	CASSDGTGRTEAFF	TGTGCCAGCAGTGACGGGACAGGGAGGACTGAAGCTTTCTTT
TRBV5-8	NA	NA	TRBJ1-5	CASRDSIGNQPQHF	TGTGCCAGCAGAGACAGTATTGGAAATCAGCCCCAGCATTTT
TRBV7-3	NA	few	TRBJ1-6	CASSLNNNSPLHF	TGTGCCAGCAGCTTAAACAATAATTCACCCCTCCACTTT
TRBV6-5	NA	NA	TRBJ2-1	CASSPLGGSGEQFF	TGTGCCAGCAGCCCTTTAGGCGGTAGCGGCGAGCAGTTCTTC
TRBV6-6	NA	NA	TRBJ2-5	CASGRGETQYF	TGTGCCAGCGGACGGGGGGAGACCCAGTACTTC
TRBV11-2	TRBD1	NA	TRBJ2-1	CASRDRGSSGEQFF	TGTGCCTCTCGAGACAGGGGCTCCTCAGGTGAGCAGTTCTTC
TRBV6-5	NA	NA	TRBJ1-1	CASSYGGDTEAFF	TGTGCCAGCAGTTACGGAGGGGACACTGAAGCTTTCTTT
TRBV4-3	TRBD1	NA	TRBJ2-7	CASSQDVGQGAREQYF	TGCGCCAGCAGCCAAGATGTAGGGCAGGGGGCGCGTGAGCAGTACTTC
TRBV11-3	TRBD1	NA	TRBJ2-1	CASSSGQGSSYNEQFF	TGTGCCAGCAGCTCGGGACAGGGGAGCTCCTACAATGAGCAGTTCTTC
TRBV5-8	TRBD2	few	TRBJ2-3	CASSLPGGTQYF	TGTGCCAGCAGCTTGCCGGGAGGAACGCAGTATTTT
TRBV14	TRBD1	once	TRBJ2-5	CASSQVPGGQETQYF	TGTGCCAGCAGCCAAGTTCCAGGGGGACAAGAGACCCAGTACTTC
TRBV30	TRBD2	NA	TRBJ2-1	CAWGGLAGGSYNEQFF	TGTGCCTGGGGTGGACTAGCGGGAGGTTCATACAATGAGCAGTTCTTC
TRBV30	NA	NA	TRBJ1-2	CAWSVLGKGGYTF	TGTGCCTGGAGTGTACTCGGCAAGGGGGGCTACACCTTC
TRBV5-5	NA	NA	TRBJ1-2	CASSLAGGAYGYTF	TGTGCCAGCAGCTTGGCCGGCGGGGCCTATGGCTACACCTTC
TRBV30	TRBD1	NA	TRBJ1-1	CAWSVDPTGALNTEAFF	TGTGCCTGGAGCGTAGACCCTACAGGGGCGTTGAACACTGAAGCTTTCTTT